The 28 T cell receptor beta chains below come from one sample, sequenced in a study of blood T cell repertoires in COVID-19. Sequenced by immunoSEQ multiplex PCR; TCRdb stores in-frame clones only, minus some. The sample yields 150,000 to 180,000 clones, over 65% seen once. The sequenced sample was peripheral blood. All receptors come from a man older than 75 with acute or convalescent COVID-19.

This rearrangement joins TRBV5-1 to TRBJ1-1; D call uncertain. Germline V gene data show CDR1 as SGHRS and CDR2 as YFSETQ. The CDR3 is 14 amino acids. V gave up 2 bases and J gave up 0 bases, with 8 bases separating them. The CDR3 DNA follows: TGCGCCAGCAGCTTTAACAGTATGAACACTGAAGCTTTCTTT. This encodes CASSFNSMNTEAFF.

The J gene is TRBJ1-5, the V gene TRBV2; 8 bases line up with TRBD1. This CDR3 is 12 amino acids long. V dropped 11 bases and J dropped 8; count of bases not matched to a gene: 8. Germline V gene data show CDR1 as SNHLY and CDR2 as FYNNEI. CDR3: CAGRTGYEPQHF. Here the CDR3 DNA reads TGTGCCGGACGGACAGGGTACGAGCCCCAGCATTTT.

The CDR3, as DNA: TGTGCCAGCAGCCCGGGACAGGGGATTGGCGAGCAGTACGTC. Translated: CASSPGQGIGEQYV. This sequence joins TRBV6-2 or TRBV6-3 and TRBJ2-7; 10 bases map to TRBD1. J lost 6 bases, V lost 6 bases, and 8 bases had no gene match. Germline CDR1 MNHEY, CDR2 SVGEGT. The CDR3 is 14 amino acids.

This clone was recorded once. This CDR3 reads CAWSQGSPGTEAFF. The CDR3 DNA reads TGTGCCTGGAGCCAGGGGTCCCCTGGCACTGAAGCTTTCTTT. The chain is built from TRBV30 and TRBJ1-1, with D tentatively TRBD1 (6 bases). Germline V gene lookup returns CDR1 GTSNPN and CDR2 SVGIG (reference sequence). Trimming shortened V by 3 bases and J by 4 bases, and 15 bases separated the two germline ends. The CDR3 consists of 14 residues.

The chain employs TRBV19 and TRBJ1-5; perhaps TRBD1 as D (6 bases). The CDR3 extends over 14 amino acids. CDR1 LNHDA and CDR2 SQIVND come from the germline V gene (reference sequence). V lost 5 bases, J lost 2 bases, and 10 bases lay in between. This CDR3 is CASSPEGGNQPQHF. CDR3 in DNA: TGTGCCAGTAGTCCTGAGGGGGGCAATCAGCCCCAGCATTTT.

The CDR3 region is CASSKPGSGNTIYF. CDR3 in DNA: TGTGCCAGCAGCAAACCGGGCTCTGGAAACACCATATATTTT. The chain links TRBV21-1 to TRBJ1-3. TRBV21-1 is a recognized pseudogene. There are 14 residues in the CDR3.

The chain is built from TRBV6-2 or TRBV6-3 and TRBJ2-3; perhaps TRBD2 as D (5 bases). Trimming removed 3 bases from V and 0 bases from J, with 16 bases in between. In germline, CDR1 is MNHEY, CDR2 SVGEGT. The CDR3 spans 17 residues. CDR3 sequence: CASSYPGLAPSTDTQYF. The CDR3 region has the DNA TGTGCCAGCAGTTATCCGGGGTTGGCGCCTAGCACAGATACGCAGTATTTT.

This CDR3 is CAWAGLGGQPQHF. In nucleotides, the CDR3 is TGTGCCTGGGCGGGACTTGGGGGGCAGCCCCAGCATTTT. V gene TRBV30 combines with J gene TRBJ1-5; possibly TRBD1 for D (5 bases). The germline V gene has CDR1 GTSNPN and CDR2 SVGIG (reference sequence). This CDR3 comprises 13 residues. Trimming shortened V by 5 bases and J by 7 bases, and 15 bases separated the two germline ends.

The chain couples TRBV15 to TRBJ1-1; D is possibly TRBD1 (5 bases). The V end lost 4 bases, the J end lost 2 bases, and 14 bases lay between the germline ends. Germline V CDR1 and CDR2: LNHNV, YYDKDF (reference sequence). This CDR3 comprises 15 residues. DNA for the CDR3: TGTGCCACCAGCATGATCAGGGATAGAAACACTGAAGCTTTCTTT. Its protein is CATSMIRDRNTEAFF.

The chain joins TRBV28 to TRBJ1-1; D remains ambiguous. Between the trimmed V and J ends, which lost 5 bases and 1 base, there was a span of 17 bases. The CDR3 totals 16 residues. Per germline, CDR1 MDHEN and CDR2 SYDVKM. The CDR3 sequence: CASSPYGRSWNTEAFF. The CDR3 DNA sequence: TGTGCCAGCAGTCCATACGGGAGGTCCTGGAACACTGAAGCTTTCTTT.

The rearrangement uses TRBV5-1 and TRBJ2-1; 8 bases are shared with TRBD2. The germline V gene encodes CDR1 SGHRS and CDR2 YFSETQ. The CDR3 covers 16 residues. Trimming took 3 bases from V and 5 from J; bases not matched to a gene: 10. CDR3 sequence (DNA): TGCGCCAGCAGCTCCTTAAGCGGGGGCCTAGACAATGAGCAGTTCTTC. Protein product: CASSSLSGGLDNEQFF.

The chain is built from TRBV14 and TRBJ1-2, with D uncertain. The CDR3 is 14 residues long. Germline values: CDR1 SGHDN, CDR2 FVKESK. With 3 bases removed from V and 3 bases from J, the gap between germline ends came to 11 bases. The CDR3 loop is CASSHVGGDYGYTF. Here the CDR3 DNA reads TGTGCCAGCAGCCACGTAGGCGGGGACTATGGCTACACCTTC. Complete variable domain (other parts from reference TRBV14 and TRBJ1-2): EAGVTQFPSHSVIEKGQTVTLRCDPISGHDNLYWYRRVMGKEIKFLLHFVKESKQDESGMPNNRFLAERTGGTYSTLKVQPAELEDSGVYFCASSHVGGDYGYTFGSGTRLTVV.

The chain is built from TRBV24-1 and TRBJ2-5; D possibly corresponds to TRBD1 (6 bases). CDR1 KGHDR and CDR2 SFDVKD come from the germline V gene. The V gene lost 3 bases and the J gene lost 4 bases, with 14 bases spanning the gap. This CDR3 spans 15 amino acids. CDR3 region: CATSDKTGFGETQYF. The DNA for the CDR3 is TGTGCCACCAGTGATAAAACAGGGTTCGGAGAGACCCAGTACTTC.

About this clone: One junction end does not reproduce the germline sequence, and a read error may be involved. Here the CDR3 DNA reads TGTGCCAGTAGTTTAGAGGGGACAGGGGGCGTCGGAAGCAATCAGCCCCAGCATTTT. Its translation: CASSLEGTGGVGSNQPQHF. V gene TRBV19 combines with J gene TRBJ1-5, with 12 bases that match TRBD1. Per germline, CDR1 LNHDA and CDR2 SQIVND (reference sequence). This CDR3 region has 19 residues.

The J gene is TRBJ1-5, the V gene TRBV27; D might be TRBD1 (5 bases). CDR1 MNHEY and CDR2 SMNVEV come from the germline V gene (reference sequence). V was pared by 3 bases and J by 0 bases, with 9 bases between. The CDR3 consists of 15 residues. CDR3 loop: CASSLAGYSNQPQHF. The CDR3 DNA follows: TGTGCCAGCAGTTTGGCAGGGTATAGCAATCAGCCCCAGCATTTT.

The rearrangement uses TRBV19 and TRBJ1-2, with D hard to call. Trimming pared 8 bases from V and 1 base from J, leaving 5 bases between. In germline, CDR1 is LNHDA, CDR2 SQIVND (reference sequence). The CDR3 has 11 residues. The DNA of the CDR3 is TGTGCCAGTTACAATAACTATGGCTACACCTTC. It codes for CASYNNYGYTF.

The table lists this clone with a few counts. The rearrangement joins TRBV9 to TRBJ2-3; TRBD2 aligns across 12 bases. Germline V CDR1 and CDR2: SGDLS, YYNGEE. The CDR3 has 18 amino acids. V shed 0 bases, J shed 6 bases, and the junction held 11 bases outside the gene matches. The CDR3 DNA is TGTGCCAGCAGCGTAGGAATTAGACTAGCGGGGGCCCAGGATACGCAGTATTTT. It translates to CASSVGIRLAGAQDTQYF.

CDR3 protein: CASSYQGNYYTYEQYV. CDR3 DNA: TGTGCCAGCAGTTACCAGGGGAACTACTATACCTACGAGCAGTACGTC. The V and J genes are TRBV6-2 or TRBV6-3 and TRBJ2-7; D is perhaps TRBD1 (6 bases). The CDR3 extends over 16 amino acids. Germline V gives CDR1 MNHEY, CDR2 SVGEGT. V dropped 2 bases and J dropped 2 bases, with 16 bases sitting between them.

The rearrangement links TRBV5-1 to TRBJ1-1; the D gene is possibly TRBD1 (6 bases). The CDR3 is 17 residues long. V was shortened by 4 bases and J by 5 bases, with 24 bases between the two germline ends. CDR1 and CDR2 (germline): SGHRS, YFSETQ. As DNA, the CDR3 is TGCGCCAGCAGCCTGGGACACGTCGGCTGGGGGGTAACTGAAGCTTTCTTT. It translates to CASSLGHVGWGVTEAFF.

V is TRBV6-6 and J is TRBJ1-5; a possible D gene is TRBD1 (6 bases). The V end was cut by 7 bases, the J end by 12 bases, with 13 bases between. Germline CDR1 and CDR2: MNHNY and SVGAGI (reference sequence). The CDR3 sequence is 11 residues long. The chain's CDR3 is CASTTTGHQHF. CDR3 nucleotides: TGTGCCAGCACCACGACAGGCCACCAGCATTTT.

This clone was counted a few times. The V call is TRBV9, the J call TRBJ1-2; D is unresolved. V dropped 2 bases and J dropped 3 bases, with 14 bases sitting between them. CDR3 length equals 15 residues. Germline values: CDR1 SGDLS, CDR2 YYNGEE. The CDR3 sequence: CASSVDSKRDYGYTF. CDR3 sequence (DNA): TGTGCCAGCAGCGTCGACTCCAAGAGGGACTATGGCTACACCTTC.

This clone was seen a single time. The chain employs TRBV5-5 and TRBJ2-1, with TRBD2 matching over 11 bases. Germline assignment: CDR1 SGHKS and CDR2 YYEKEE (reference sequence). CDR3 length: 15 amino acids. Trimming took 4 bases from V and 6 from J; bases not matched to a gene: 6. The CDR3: CASSRLAGLSNEQFF. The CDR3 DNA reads TGTGCCAGCAGCCGACTAGCGGGGCTCTCCAATGAGCAGTTCTTC.

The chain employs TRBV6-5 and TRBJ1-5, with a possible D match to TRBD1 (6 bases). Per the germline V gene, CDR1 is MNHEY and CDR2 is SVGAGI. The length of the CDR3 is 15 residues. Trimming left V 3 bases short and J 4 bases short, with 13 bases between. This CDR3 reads CASSYSGAANQPQHF. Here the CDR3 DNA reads TGTGCCAGCAGTTATTCAGGGGCCGCAAATCAGCCCCAGCATTTT.

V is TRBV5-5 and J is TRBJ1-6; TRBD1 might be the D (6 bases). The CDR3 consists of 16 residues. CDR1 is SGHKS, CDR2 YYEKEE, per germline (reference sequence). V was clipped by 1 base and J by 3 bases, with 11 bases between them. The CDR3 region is CASSLTGNFYNSPLHF. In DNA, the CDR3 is TGTGCCAGCAGCTTGACAGGGAACTTCTATAATTCACCCCTCCACTTT.

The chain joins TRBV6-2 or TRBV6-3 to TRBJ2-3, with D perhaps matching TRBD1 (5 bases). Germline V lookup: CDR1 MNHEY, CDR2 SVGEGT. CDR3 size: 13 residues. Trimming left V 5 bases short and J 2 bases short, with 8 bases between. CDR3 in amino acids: CASSRQYTDTQYF. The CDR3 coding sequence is TGTGCCAGCAGTAGACAGTACACAGATACGCAGTATTTT.

CDR3 sequence: CASGFLGQPYEQYV. The CDR3 DNA reads as TGTGCTAGTGGCTTCCTAGGACAGCCCTACGAGCAGTACGTC. V gene TRBV12-5 combines with J gene TRBJ2-7; perhaps TRBD1 as D (6 bases). The germline CDR1 and CDR2 sequences are LGHNT and FRNRAP. This CDR3 region has 14 residues. The germline V and J ends were trimmed by 6 bases and 2 bases, with 14 bases remaining between them.

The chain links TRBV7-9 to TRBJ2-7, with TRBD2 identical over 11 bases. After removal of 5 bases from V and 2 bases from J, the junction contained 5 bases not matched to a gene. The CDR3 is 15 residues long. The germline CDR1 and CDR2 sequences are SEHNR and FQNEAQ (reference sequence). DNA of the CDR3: TGTGCCAGCAGCCTTCTAGCGGGGGGCCCCTACGAGCAGTACTTC. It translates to CASSLLAGGPYEQYF.

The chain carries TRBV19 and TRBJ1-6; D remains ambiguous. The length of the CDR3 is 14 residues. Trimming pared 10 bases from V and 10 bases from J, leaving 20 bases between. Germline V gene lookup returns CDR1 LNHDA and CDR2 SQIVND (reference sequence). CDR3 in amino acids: CATRQIGGGSPLHF. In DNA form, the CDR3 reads TGTGCCACCCGGCAGATAGGCGGCGGCTCACCCCTCCACTTT.